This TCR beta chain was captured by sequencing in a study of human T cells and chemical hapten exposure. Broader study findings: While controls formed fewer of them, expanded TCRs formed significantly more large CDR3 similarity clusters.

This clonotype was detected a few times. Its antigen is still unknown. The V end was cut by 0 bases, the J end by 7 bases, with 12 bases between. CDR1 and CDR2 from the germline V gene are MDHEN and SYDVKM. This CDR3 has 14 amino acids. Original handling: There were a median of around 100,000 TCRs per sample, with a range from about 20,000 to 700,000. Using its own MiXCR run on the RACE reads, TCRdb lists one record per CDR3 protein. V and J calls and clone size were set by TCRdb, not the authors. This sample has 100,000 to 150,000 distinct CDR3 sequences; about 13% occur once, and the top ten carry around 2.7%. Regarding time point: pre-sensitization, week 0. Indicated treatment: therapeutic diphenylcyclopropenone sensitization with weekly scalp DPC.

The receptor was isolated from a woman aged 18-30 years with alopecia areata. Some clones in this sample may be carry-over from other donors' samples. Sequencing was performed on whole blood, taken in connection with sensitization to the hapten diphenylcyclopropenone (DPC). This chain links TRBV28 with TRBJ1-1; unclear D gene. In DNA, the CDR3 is TGTGCCAGCAGTTTATGGGCTGAGGGAGATGAAGCTTTCTTT. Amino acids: CASSLWAEGDEAFF.